The sample holds many counts of the clone carrying this T cell receptor beta chain. Other DNA sequences in the sample encode the same CDR3. Sequencing used immunoSEQ multiplex PCR; TCRdb keeps in-frame clones, though not all of them. The table has around 1,000,000 clones, approximately 80% seen once. Germline CDR1 SGHTA, CDR2 FQGNSA. Trimming took off 5 bases at V and 0 bases at J, with 17 bases between the two ends. The CDR3 loop spans 16 amino acids. The sample is drawn from a study of shared clonotypes between healthy human individuals. This clonotype originated in a man younger than 30 in good health. Some clones in this sample may be carry-over from other donors' samples. Sample: memory CD4+ T cells from PBMCs. Subset denoted: CD45RA-negative fraction. This chain joins TRBV7-2 and TRBJ2-7; TRBD1 is a possible D gene (7 bases). CDR3 sequence: CASSRSGGTVSYEQYF. CDR3 in DNA: TGTGCCAGCAGCCGCAGCGGCGGGACAGTCTCCTACGAGCAGTACTTC.